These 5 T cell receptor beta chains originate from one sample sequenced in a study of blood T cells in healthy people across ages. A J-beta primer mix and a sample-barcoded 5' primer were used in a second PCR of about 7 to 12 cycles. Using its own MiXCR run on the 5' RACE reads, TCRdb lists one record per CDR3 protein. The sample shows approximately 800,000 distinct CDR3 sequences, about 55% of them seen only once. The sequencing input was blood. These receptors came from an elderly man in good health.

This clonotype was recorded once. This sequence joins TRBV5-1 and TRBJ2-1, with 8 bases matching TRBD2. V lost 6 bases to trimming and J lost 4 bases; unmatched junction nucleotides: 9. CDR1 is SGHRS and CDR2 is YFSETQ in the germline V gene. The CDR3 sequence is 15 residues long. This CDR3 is CASTLAGSSYNEQFF. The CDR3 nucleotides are TGCGCCAGCACCTTAGCGGGAAGTTCATACAATGAGCAGTTCTTC.

This CDR3 reads CATSDPARGQSYNEQFF. CDR3 sequence (DNA): TGTGCCACCAGTGACCCCGCGAGGGGGCAATCCTACAATGAGCAGTTCTTC. The V and J genes are TRBV24-1 and TRBJ2-1; 7 nucleotides match TRBD1. Trimming removed 4 bases from V and 1 base from J; junction bases left unmatched: 9. The germline V gene has CDR1 KGHDR and CDR2 SFDVKD. The CDR3 has 17 residues.

CDR3 nucleotides: TGTGCCATCAGTGCCAAGTGGCTGGTGGATACGCAGTATTTT. This sequence encodes CAISAKWLVDTQYF. This chain joins TRBV10-3 and TRBJ2-3, with no clear D. CDR1 and CDR2 from the germline V gene are ENHRY and SYGVKD. The CDR3 extends over 14 amino acids. Trimming shortened V by 4 bases and J by 6 bases, and 14 bases separated the two germline ends.

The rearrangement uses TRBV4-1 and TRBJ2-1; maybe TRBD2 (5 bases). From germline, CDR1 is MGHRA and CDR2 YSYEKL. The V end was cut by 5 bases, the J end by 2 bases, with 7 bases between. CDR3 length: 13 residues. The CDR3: CASSWTPYNEQFF. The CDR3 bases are TGCGCCAGCAGCTGGACTCCCTACAATGAGCAGTTCTTC.

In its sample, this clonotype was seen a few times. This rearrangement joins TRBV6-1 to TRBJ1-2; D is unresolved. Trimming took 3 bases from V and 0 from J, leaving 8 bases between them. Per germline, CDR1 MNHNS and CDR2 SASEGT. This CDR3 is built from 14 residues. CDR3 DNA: TGTGCCAGCAGTGACGGTCCGGCTAACTATGGCTACACCTTC. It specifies CASSDGPANYGYTF.